Listed below are T cell receptor beta chains from one sample, sequenced in a study of technical replicates of blood from a handful of donors. Produced via immunoSEQ multiplex PCR; TCRdb's table is partial and in-frame only. The data contain around 98,000 clones, approximately 95% of them singletons. The specimen sequenced was T cells isolated from PBMCs. The source of these receptors is a human donor in good health. The CDR3 runs from the conserved cysteine through the conserved F or W. The D gene is left open where the match is weak. Size tells how often a clone was seen (once, few, many) or the class of an expanded clone, and some rows leave it out.

-	TRBD2	TRBV19	TRBJ2-1	TGTGCCAGTAGTAATGAGGGAGGGGCTATTAGTTCCTACAATGAGCAGTTCTTC	CASSNEGGAISSYNEQFF
-	TRBD2	TRBV7-2	TRBJ2-5	TGTGCCAGCAGCCTGGGACTAGCGGACCCGGGCCAAGAGACCCAGTACTTC	CASSLGLADPGQETQYF
-	TRBD1	TRBV6-5	TRBJ2-3	TGTGCCAGCAGTGAAGGACAGGGGACAGATACGCAGTATTTT	CASSEGQGTDTQYF
-	TRBD1	TRBV7-8	TRBJ1-1	TGTGCCAGCAGCCCGGACAGGGGGCTTACTGAAGCTTTCTTT	CASSPDRGLTEAFF
-	-	TRBV11-2	TRBJ1-2	TGTGCCAGCAGTGTTGAGGGATTTGGCTACACCTTC	CASSVEGFGYTF
-	-	TRBV7-2	TRBJ2-1	TGTGCCAGCAGCTTATCAGGGGCCTATGAGCAGTTCTTC	CASSLSGAYEQFF
-	TRBD1	TRBV27	TRBJ2-7	TGTGCCAGCAGCCTGGTAACCGGGACAGGGGTCGAGCAGTACTTC	CASSLVTGTGVEQYF
-	-	TRBV4-1	TRBJ2-1	TGCGCCAGCAGCCCAGTAGGTGGCGGGACTGTCAATGAGCAGTTCTTC	CASSPVGGGTVNEQFF
once	TRBD2	TRBV29-1	TRBJ2-1	TGCAGCGTTGGATTAGCGGGAGGGTCCCCCTACAATGAGCAGTTCTTC	CSVGLAGGSPYNEQFF
-	-	TRBV4-1	TRBJ1-1	TGCGCCAGCAGCCAAGCCGGGACAATTCTAATGAACACTGAAGCTTTCTTT	CASSQAGTILMNTEAFF
-	-	TRBV5-6	TRBJ2-7	TGTGCCAGCAGCTTGTGGGACAACTACGAGCAGTACTTC	CASSLWDNYEQYF
-	-	TRBV7-9	TRBJ1-3	TGTGCCAGCAGCCCGGGACTTTTCTCTGGAAACACCATATATTTT	CASSPGLFSGNTIYF
-	-	TRBV25-1	TRBJ2-1	TGTGCCAGCAGTGAACAGGGGAGCTCCTACAATGAGCAGTTCTTC	CASSEQGSSYNEQFF
-	-	TRBV7-9	TRBJ1-4	TGTGCCAGCAGCTTAGATAGGGGTCTGGCAGAATATGAAAAACTGTTTTTT	CASSLDRGLAEYEKLFF
-	TRBD1	TRBV5-1	TRBJ1-2	TGCGCCAGCAGCCCGGGGACAGGGGATGGCTACACCTTC	CASSPGTGDGYTF
-	-	TRBV6-6	TRBJ2-3	TGTGCCAGCATAAGCGGGAGCACAGATACGCAGTATTTT	CASISGSTDTQYF
-	-	TRBV2	TRBJ1-2	TGTGCCAGCACTACAGCAGCTAACTATGGCTACACCTTC	CASTTAANYGYTF
-	-	TRBV6-6	TRBJ1-2	TGTGCCAGCAGTTACTCAGGGGGTGTTCCTAACTATGGCTACACCTTC	CASSYSGGVPNYGYTF
-	-	TRBV6-1	TRBJ2-7	TGTGCCAGCAGTCTCCGGACAGAGAACTACGAGCAGTACTTC	CASSLRTENYEQYF
-	-	TRBV4-1	TRBJ2-5	TGCGCCAGCAGCCAAGATGGTTTTGGAGCGGAGACCCAGTACTTC	CASSQDGFGAETQYF
-	TRBD1	TRBV2	TRBJ1-1	TGTGCCAGCAGGGACAGGGGTTTGAGGACTGAAGCTTTCTTT	CASRDRGLRTEAFF
once	-	TRBV5-1	TRBJ1-1	TGCGCCAGCAGCTTGGGGCAGGGGTACACTGAAGCTTTCTTT	CASSLGQGYTEAFF
-	-	TRBV6-5	TRBJ1-2	TGTGCCAGCAGTTACCCTGGCAGTTATGGCTACACCTTC	CASSYPGSYGYTF
-	-	TRBV28	TRBJ2-5	TGTGCCAGCAGTGTTTTTTCGGTAAAGACCCAGTACTTC	CASSVFSVKTQYF
-	TRBD1	TRBV30	TRBJ1-2	TGTGCCTGGAGCCCGACAGGGTCCTACACCTTC	CAWSPTGSYTF
few	TRBD1	TRBV13	TRBJ1-6	TGTGCCAGCAGCTCACAGGGGAGCTCCTATAATTCACCCCTCCACTTT	CASSSQGSSYNSPLHF
-	TRBD2	TRBV23-1	TRBJ2-3	TGCGCCAGCAGTCAATCGAGGCGGACTAGCCGCCGAGGGGTGTTTGGCACAGATACGCAGTATTTT	CASSQSRRTSRRGVFGTDTQYF
-	TRBD1	TRBV10-2	TRBJ1-3	TGCGCCAGCAGTGGATGGTACAGGGGTGGAAACACCATATATTTT	CASSGWYRGGNTIYF
-	-	TRBV2	TRBJ1-5	TGTGCCAGCAGTGAAGAAGGGAGGTGGGGCTTTTATAGCAATCAGCCCCAGCATTTT	CASSEEGRWGFYSNQPQHF
-	TRBD2	TRBV28	TRBJ2-4	TGTGCCAGCAGATCCGCGGGAGCCGAAGCCAAAAACATTCAGTACTTC	CASRSAGAEAKNIQYF
-	-	TRBV2	TRBJ2-1	TGTGCCAGCAGCATCCCAGGAGCTCAGGGGGAGCAGTTCTTC	CASSIPGAQGEQFF
-	TRBD1	TRBV7-7	TRBJ2-3	TGTGCTAGCAGCCCTGTCCGGGACAGGGGACATACGCAGTATTTT	CASSPVRDRGHTQYF
-	-	TRBV9	TRBJ1-5	TGTGCCAGCAGCCCCGAGGAAGGGGCTCAGCCCCAGCATTTT	CASSPEEGAQPQHF
-	-	TRBV4-1	TRBJ1-5	TGCGCCAGCAGCCAAGATCCACCGAGTCAGCCCCAGCATTTT	CASSQDPPSQPQHF
-	TRBD1	TRBV28	TRBJ1-2	TGTGCCAGCATCGAGACAGGGGCATATGGCTACACCTTC	CASIETGAYGYTF
-	TRBD1	TRBV5-4	TRBJ2-7	TGTGCCAGCAGCAAAGGACAGGGGGAAGCCCACGAGCAGTACTTC	CASSKGQGEAHEQYF
-	TRBD2	TRBV5-4	TRBJ2-2	TGTGCCAGCAGCCTGGGACTAGCGGGAGGGCCGGGCGGGGAGCTGTTTTTT	CASSLGLAGGPGGELFF
once	TRBD2	TRBV10-3	TRBJ2-1	TGTGCCATCAGTCTAGCGGACAATGAGCAGTTCTTC	CAISLADNEQFF
once	-	TRBV15	TRBJ1-5	TGTGCCACCAGCAGAGACCAGGGGAATCAGCCCCAGCATTTT	CATSRDQGNQPQHF
-	-	TRBV30	TRBJ2-3	TGTGCCTATAGACAGACTAGCACAGATACGCAGTATTTT	CAYRQTSTDTQYF
-	-	TRBV6-5	TRBJ1-2	TGTGCCAGCAGATTGACAGGAAATGGCTATGGCTACACCTTC	CASRLTGNGYGYTF
-	TRBD1	TRBV29-1	TRBJ2-7	TGCAGCGTTGAAGATTTACAGGGGGACTCCTACGAGCAGTACTTC	CSVEDLQGDSYEQYF
-	-	TRBV12-5	TRBJ2-3	TGTGCTAGTGGTTTGGAAAAAACCGGGACAACTAGCACAGATACGCAGTATTTT	CASGLEKTGTTSTDTQYF
-	TRBD1	TRBV6-1	TRBJ1-2	TGTGCCAGCAACCCCTGGGACAGGGGGGGATATGGCTACACCTTC	CASNPWDRGGYGYTF
-	-	TRBV29-1	TRBJ1-2	TGCAGCGTTGAAGAGGCCCTCTATGGCTACACCTTC	CSVEEALYGYTF
-	-	TRBV30	TRBJ1-6	TGTGCCTGGAGTTCGTATTCACCCCTCCACTTT	CAWSSYSPLHF
-	-	TRBV7-9	TRBJ1-4	TGTGCCAGCAGCCGGACAGCGAATCTTGAAAAACTGTTTTTT	CASSRTANLEKLFF
-	-	TRBV28	TRBJ2-3	TGTGCCAGCAGTTTTATGAGCCCTCCAGATACGCAGTATTTT	CASSFMSPPDTQYF
once	-	TRBV18	TRBJ1-5	TGTGCCAGCTCTGTTCAGGTGGGGCCGAGCAATCAGCCCCAGCATTTT	CASSVQVGPSNQPQHF
-	TRBD1	TRBV4-1	TRBJ1-1	TGCGCCAGCAGCCCCCTCGGACAGGGGGTTTGGAACACTGAAGCTTTCTTT	CASSPLGQGVWNTEAFF